The 4 T cell receptor beta chains presented below share a single source sample, sequenced in a study of T cell changes during pregnancy in multiple sclerosis. Method: immunoSEQ multiplex PCR; TCRdb's copy keeps in-frame clones and lacks some. This table has 65,000 to 90,000 clones, roughly 89% appearing once. The sequenced sample was peripheral blood, obtained in the second trimester of pregnancy. The source is a female donor with multiple sclerosis, enrolled in a pregnancy study.

The V and J genes are TRBV9 and TRBJ1-3, with 7 bases lining up with TRBD1. V gave up 3 bases and J gave up 4 bases; unmatched junction bases: 10. CDR3 length equals 16 residues. Germline values: CDR1 SGDLS, CDR2 YYNGEE. In nucleotides, the CDR3 is TGTGCCAGCAGCGACAGGGGAATGGGAGAAGGAAACACCATATATTTT. This encodes CASSDRGMGEGNTIYF.

This clone was picked up one time. The rearrangement links TRBV9 to TRBJ2-3; no definite D call. Germline values: CDR1 SGDLS, CDR2 YYNGEE. This CDR3 is 17 amino acids long. V gave up 0 bases and J gave up 4 bases, with 18 bases separating them. The CDR3 loop reads CASSVGIRLQISDTQYF. The CDR3 nucleotides are TGTGCCAGCAGCGTAGGGATTAGACTCCAGATCTCAGATACGCAGTATTTT.

Here the CDR3 DNA reads TGTGCCTTATCGGACAGGGGGCTCAATGAGCAGTTCTTC. It yields the protein CALSDRGLNEQFF. The rearrangement joins TRBV30 to TRBJ2-1; 11 bases map to TRBD1. This CDR3 comprises 13 residues. After removal of 7 bases from V and 6 bases from J, the junction contained 5 bases not matched to a gene. Germline V gene sequence: CDR1 GTSNPN, CDR2 SVGIG (reference sequence).

The genes are TRBV18 and TRBJ2-3; 10 positions match TRBD1. The CDR3 consists of 17 residues. Germline V gene sequence: CDR1 KGHSH, CDR2 LQKENI. V lost 1 base and J lost 2; bases outside the gene matches: 6. CDR3 in amino acids: CASSPLIGQGVTDTQYF. CDR3 DNA sequence: TGTGCCAGCTCACCACTTATCGGACAGGGGGTCACAGATACGCAGTATTTT.